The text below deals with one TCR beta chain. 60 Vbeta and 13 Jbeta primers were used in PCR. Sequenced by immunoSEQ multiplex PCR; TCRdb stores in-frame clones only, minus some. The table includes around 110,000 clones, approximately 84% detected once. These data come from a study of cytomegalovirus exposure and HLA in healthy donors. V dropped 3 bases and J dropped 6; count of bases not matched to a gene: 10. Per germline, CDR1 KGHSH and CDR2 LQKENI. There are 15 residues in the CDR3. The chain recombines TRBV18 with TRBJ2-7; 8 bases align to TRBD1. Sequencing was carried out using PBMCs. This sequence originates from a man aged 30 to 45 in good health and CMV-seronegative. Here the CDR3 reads CASSPFMDRAGEQYF. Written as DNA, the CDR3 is TGTGCCAGCTCACCCTTCATGGACAGGGCGGGCGAGCAGTACTTC.